The 21 T cell receptor beta chains below come from one sample, sequenced in a study of shared clonotypes between healthy human individuals. TCRdb's copy holds only in-frame clones and misses some; the assay was immunoSEQ multiplex PCR. The sample consists of fewer than 3 million clones, around 92% of them appearing once. The sample comprised naive CD4+ T cells from PBMCs. Subset noted: CD45RA+ positively selected. The receptors come from a man aged 18 to 30 in good health. Some clones in this sample may be carry-over from other donors' samples.

The chain uses TRBV11-3 and TRBJ2-7; 9 nucleotides agree with TRBD2. The CDR3 length is 17 residues. CDR1 SGHNT and CDR2 YENEEA come from the germline V gene. With 5 bases clipped from V and 2 bases from J, the junction kept 13 bases outside the gene matches. The chain's CDR3 is CASSTRTSENHPYEQYF. The CDR3 bases are TGTGCCAGCAGCACAAGGACTAGCGAGAATCACCCCTACGAGCAGTACTTC.

The CDR3 DNA is TGCGCCAGCAGTGATGGGGGGCGCGATGAAAAACTGTTTTTT. It is translated as CASSDGGRDEKLFF. The gene calls are TRBV10-1 and TRBJ1-4; D is possibly TRBD1 (6 bases). Trimming left V 3 bases short and J 6 bases short, with 11 bases between. Germline assignment: CDR1 WNHNN and CDR2 SYGVQD (reference sequence). CDR3 size: 14 residues.

This chain connects TRBV4-3 to TRBJ2-2; 7 positions match TRBD2. Germline lookup yields CDR1 LGHNA and CDR2 YSLEER. V shed 6 bases and J 6 bases; nucleotides not matched to a gene: 13. The CDR3 spans 16 residues. This CDR3 reads CASSLLAGVSAGELFF. CDR3 nucleotide sequence: TGCGCCAGCAGTCTCTTGGCGGGAGTGTCGGCCGGGGAGCTGTTTTTT.

This chain connects TRBV28 to TRBJ2-5, with 7 bases identical to TRBD2. The germline CDR1 and CDR2 sequences are MDHEN and SYDVKM. The CDR3 is made up of 13 amino acids. The ends lost 6 bases at V and 7 bases at J; junction bases unmatched: 8. CDR3 sequence: CASSRPPGGTQYF. For the CDR3, the DNA is TGTGCCAGCAGCCGACCCCCGGGAGGGACCCAGTACTTC.

This chain links TRBV2 with TRBJ2-7; perhaps TRBD2 as D (6 bases). The CDR3 loop spans 16 amino acids. CDR1 and CDR2 (germline): SNHLY, FYNNEI. V dropped 3 bases and J dropped 6 bases, with 21 bases sitting between them. Here the CDR3 reads CASSDSRDSQSGEQYF. CDR3 sequence (DNA): TGTGCCAGCAGTGATTCGCGGGACTCCCAAAGTGGCGAGCAGTACTTC.

The CDR3 loop is CSVAEWNIQYF. The CDR3 region has the DNA TGCAGCGTTGCCGAGTGGAACATTCAGTACTTC. V and J are TRBV29-1 and TRBJ2-4, with no clear D. Trimming pared 4 bases from V and 7 bases from J, leaving 8 bases between. The CDR3 totals 11 residues. CDR1 is SQVTM and CDR2 is ANQGSEA in the germline V gene.

The V and J genes are TRBV6-5 and TRBJ2-3; 7 bases match TRBD2. The CDR3 is 14 amino acids. Germline CDR1 MNHEY, CDR2 SVGAGI. V shed 6 bases, J shed 1 base, and the junction held 4 bases outside the gene matches. The CDR3 DNA is TGTGCCAGCAGACTTCTAGCGGGCACAGATACGCAGTATTTT. This codes for CASRLLAGTDTQYF.

The genes are TRBV7-9 and TRBJ1-1, with 9 nucleotides matching TRBD1. Trimming cost V 8 bases and J 6 bases; bases outside gene matches: 10. The CDR3 is 14 residues long. Germline assignment: CDR1 SEHNR and CDR2 FQNEAQ (reference sequence). CDR3 residues: CASWGDRVRAEAFF. Written as DNA, the CDR3 is TGTGCCAGCTGGGGGGACAGGGTGAGGGCTGAAGCTTTCTTT.

The chain employs TRBV10-3 and TRBJ2-7, with 11 bases identical to TRBD1. CDR3 length equals 13 residues. CDR1 and CDR2 (germline): ENHRY, SYGVKD. V dropped 10 bases and J dropped 3; count of bases not matched to a gene: 5. Here the CDR3 DNA reads TGTGCCACGTCCGGGACAGGGGGCTACGAGCAGTACTTC. As protein: CATSGTGGYEQYF.

This clone was observed a handful of times. Written as DNA, the CDR3 is TGTGCCAGCAGAATCAGGACCCAGCCCCAGCATTTT. Amino acids: CASRIRTQPQHF. This chain connects TRBV28 to TRBJ1-5; D not certain. The V and J ends lost 6 bases and 7 bases respectively, with 10 bases between them. CDR1 and CDR2 (germline): MDHEN, SYDVKM. The length of the CDR3 is 12 residues.

The sample holds a few counts of this clone. CDR3 region: CAISGQGVGEAFF. The CDR3 DNA reads as TGTGCCATCAGTGGACAGGGGGTTGGTGAAGCTTTCTTT. V usage is TRBV10-3 and J usage is TRBJ1-1; the match to TRBD1 covers 9 bases. CDR1 ENHRY and CDR2 SYGVKD come from the germline V gene. Germline trimming cut 4 bases from V and 7 bases from J; bases unmatched to any gene: 4. The CDR3 is made up of 13 amino acids.

The chain uses TRBV7-8 and TRBJ1-4; weak D call: TRBD1 (5 bases). This CDR3 comprises 13 residues. V was cut by 3 bases and J by 8 bases, with 10 bases left in between. Germline lookup yields CDR1 SGHVS and CDR2 FQNEAQ. In nucleotides, the CDR3 is TGTGCCAGCAGCTTCCCGGGGGAGGAAAAACTGTTTTTT. As protein: CASSFPGEEKLFF.

The rearrangement uses TRBV18 and TRBJ1-1, with D uncertain. Trimming shortened V by 2 bases and J by 4 bases, and 14 bases separated the two germline ends. In germline, CDR1 is KGHSH, CDR2 LQKENI. CDR3 length equals 15 residues. Here the CDR3 DNA reads TGTGCCAGCTCACCAACTGAGGCAGGCAGCACTGAAGCTTTCTTT. As protein: CASSPTEAGSTEAFF.

This clone appeared a single time. The chain employs TRBV11-3 and TRBJ2-5; 7 bases are a match to TRBD1. The DNA end is a closer match to TRBJ2-7, so the J assignment may be wrong. The germline CDR1 and CDR2 sequences are SGHNT and YENEEA. The CDR3 consists of 14 residues. The CDR3 nucleotides are TGTGCCAGCAGCTGGACAGGCCCTGGTTACGAGCAGTACTTC. Its translation is CASSWTGPGYEQYF.

This clone came up once. The CDR3 DNA sequence: TGTGCCATCCAAAATCCACCTAACTACAATGAGCAGTTCTTC. It yields the protein CAIQNPPNYNEQFF. The chain has TRBV10-3 and TRBJ2-1; no clear D gene. Trimming took off 8 bases at V and 3 bases at J, with 14 bases between the two ends. Germline V gene lookup returns CDR1 ENHRY and CDR2 SYGVKD. This CDR3 region has 14 residues.

The J gene is TRBJ1-1, the V gene TRBV7-2, with D hard to call. The CDR3 has 13 residues. The V end was cut by 5 bases, the J end by 7 bases, with 14 bases between. Germline loops: CDR1 SGHTA, CDR2 FQGNSA. The CDR3 coding sequence is TGTGCCAGCAGCGTCGTGGTTCGGCTTGAAGCTTTCTTT. As protein: CASSVVVRLEAFF.

V and J are TRBV19 and TRBJ2-7; D is ambiguous. Germline CDR1 reads LNHDA; CDR2 reads SQIVND (reference sequence). This CDR3 region has 14 residues. V lost 4 bases and J 7 bases, leaving 17 bases between the germline ends. The CDR3 bases are TGTGCCAGTAGTAGGGTGGGCAATACGGAGGAGCAGTACTTC. Its translation is CASSRVGNTEEQYF.

The genes are TRBV19 and TRBJ2-3; either TRBD1 or TRBD2 may supply D (5 bases each). Trimming stripped 6 bases from V and 10 bases from J, with 17 bases between. Germline assignment: CDR1 LNHDA and CDR2 SQIVND (reference sequence). The CDR3 length is 13 residues. CDR3 bases: TGTGCCAGTAGCGCCATGGGGGTTGGGGCGCAGTATTTT. Translated: CASSAMGVGAQYF.

This sequence joins TRBV11-3 and TRBJ2-2; D is ambiguous. The CDR3 is made up of 13 amino acids. Between the trimmed V and J ends, which lost 4 bases and 7 bases, there was a span of 10 bases. From germline, CDR1 is SGHNT and CDR2 YENEEA. The chain's CDR3 is CASSSGRVGELFF. In DNA, the CDR3 is TGTGCCAGCAGCTCAGGTCGGGTCGGGGAGCTGTTTTTT. Using reference TRBV11-3 and TRBJ2-2 for the parts outside the CDR3, the full variable domain is EAGVVQSPRYKIIEKKQPVAFWCNPISGHNTLYWYLQNLGQGPELLIRYENEEAVDDSQLPKDRFSAERLKGVDSTLKIQPAELGDSAVYLCASSSGRVGELFFGEGSRLTVL.

Written as DNA, the CDR3 is TGTGCCAGCAGTGAGGTGTCAGGGGGGTATGAAAAACTGTTTTTT. This encodes CASSEVSGGYEKLFF. The chain has TRBV2 and TRBJ1-4; 7 nucleotides agree with TRBD1. The CDR3 runs 15 residues. Germline V CDR1 and CDR2: SNHLY, FYNNEI. J was trimmed by 6 bases and V by 3 bases; bases with no gene match: 7. Filled out from reference TRBV2 and TRBJ1-4, the complete variable domain reads EPEVTQTPSHQVTQMGQEVILRCVPISNHLYFYWYRQILGQKVEFLVSFYNNEISEKSEIFDDQFSVERPDGSNFTLKIRSTKLEDSAMYFCASSEVSGGYEKLFFGSGTQLSVL.

The chain has TRBV6-5 and TRBJ1-1; D not certain. The CDR3 is made up of 14 amino acids. V was trimmed by 2 bases and J by 0 bases, leaving 7 bases between them. The germline V gene encodes CDR1 MNHEY and CDR2 SVGAGI. Here the CDR3 DNA reads TGTGCCAGCAGTTACGGGCAGGTGAACACTGAAGCTTTCTTT. Its protein product is CASSYGQVNTEAFF.